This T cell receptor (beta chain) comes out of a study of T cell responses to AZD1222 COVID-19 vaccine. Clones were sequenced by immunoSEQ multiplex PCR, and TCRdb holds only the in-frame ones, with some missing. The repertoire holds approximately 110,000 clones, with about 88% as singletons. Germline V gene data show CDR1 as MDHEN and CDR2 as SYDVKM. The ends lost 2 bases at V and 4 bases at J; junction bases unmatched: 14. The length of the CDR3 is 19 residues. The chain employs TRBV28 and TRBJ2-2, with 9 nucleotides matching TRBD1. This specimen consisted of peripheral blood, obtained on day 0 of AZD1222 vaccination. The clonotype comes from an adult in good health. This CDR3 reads CASSLSRLGDRASTGELFF. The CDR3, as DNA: TGTGCCAGCAGTTTAAGTCGGTTGGGGGACAGGGCTAGCACCGGGGAGCTGTTTTTT.